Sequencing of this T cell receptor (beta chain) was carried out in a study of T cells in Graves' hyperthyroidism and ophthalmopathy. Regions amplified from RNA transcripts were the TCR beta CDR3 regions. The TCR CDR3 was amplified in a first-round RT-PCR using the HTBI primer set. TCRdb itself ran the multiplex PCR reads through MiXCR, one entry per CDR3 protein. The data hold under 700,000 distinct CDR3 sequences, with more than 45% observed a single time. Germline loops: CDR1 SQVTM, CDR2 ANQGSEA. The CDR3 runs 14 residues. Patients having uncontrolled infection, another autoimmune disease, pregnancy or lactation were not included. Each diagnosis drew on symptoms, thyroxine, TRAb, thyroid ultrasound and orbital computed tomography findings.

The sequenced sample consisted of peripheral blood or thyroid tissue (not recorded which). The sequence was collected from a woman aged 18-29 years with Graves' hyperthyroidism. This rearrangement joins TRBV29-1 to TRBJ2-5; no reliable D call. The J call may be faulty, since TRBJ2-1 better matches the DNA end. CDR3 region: CSVVSGMVRNEQFF. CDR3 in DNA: TGCAGCGTCGTCTCCGGCATGGTGCGCAATGAGCAGTTCTTC.